These 26 T cell receptor beta chains were sequenced from one sample in a study of blood T cells in healthy people across ages. The use of a sample-barcoded 5' primer and a J-beta primer mix characterized a second PCR of 7 to 11 cycles. TCRdb recomputed calls from the 5' RACE reads with MiXCR, one row per CDR3 protein. The repertoire holds hundreds of thousands of distinct CDR3 sequences, with approximately 24% as singletons. The sample also formed part of further work on T cells of mothers and their children.

Source material: blood. These receptors all come from a boy aged 10-17 years in good health.

The V gene is TRBV6-5, the J gene TRBJ2-5; D is possibly TRBD1 or TRBD2 (7 bases each). Germline V gene sequence: CDR1 MNHEY, CDR2 SVGAGI. The CDR3 is made up of 14 amino acids. V was cut by 6 bases and J by 4 bases, with 15 bases left in between. The CDR3 DNA reads as TGTGCCAGCAGGTCTGTCAGGGGGGGAGAGACCCAGTACTTC. Protein sequence: CASRSVRGGETQYF.

Points on this clonotype: An end of the junction differs from the germline gene, which may be a read error. The chain links TRBV30 to TRBJ1-4; D remains unclear. There are 13 residues in the CDR3. CDR1 and CDR2 from the germline V gene are GTSNPN and SVGIG (reference sequence). CDR3 region: CAWSVLIFEKLLF. As DNA, the CDR3 is TGTGCCTGGAGTGTACTAATATTCGAAAAACTGCTTTTT.

The rearrangement joins TRBV7-6 to TRBJ1-5, with no clear D. The germline gives CDR1 SGHVS, CDR2 FNYEAQ. This CDR3 has 13 residues. V dropped 7 bases and J dropped 10 bases, with 17 bases sitting between them. CDR3 protein: CASTSGLGEPQHF. The CDR3 DNA reads TGTGCCAGCACCTCCGGATTGGGAGAACCCCAGCATTTT.

This clonotype has a handful of counts. This chain links TRBV10-2 with TRBJ2-1; 9 bases map to TRBD2. This CDR3 has 15 amino acids. The trim removed 1 base at V and 5 bases at J, leaving 3 bases unmatched. Per germline, CDR1 WSHSY and CDR2 SAAADI. CDR3 in DNA: TGCGCCAGCAGTGAGTTGTCTAGCGGGAACAATGAGCAGTTCTTC. It encodes CASSELSSGNNEQFF.

This clonotype was seen a handful of times. The chain carries TRBV27 and TRBJ1-4; the D gene is possibly TRBD1 (5 bases). The germline V gene encodes CDR1 MNHEY and CDR2 SMNVEV (reference sequence). Deletions cut 3 bases from V and 7 bases from J, with 15 bases between. The CDR3 consists of 15 residues. CDR3 DNA sequence: TGTGCCAGCAGTTTGTCGGGGCGATTTACTGAAAAACTGTTTTTT. Protein: CASSLSGRFTEKLFF.

The rearrangement uses TRBV20-1 and TRBJ2-1; 7 nucleotides align to TRBD1. Germline CDR1 is DFQATT and CDR2 is SNEGSKA (reference sequence). There are 12 residues in the CDR3. V was clipped by 8 bases and J by 12 bases; unmatched bases: 13. The CDR3 nucleotides read TGCAGTTCTAAGGGACAGCCTGATTTGCAGTTCTTC. Translation: CSSKGQPDLQFF.

CDR3 residues: CASTTTGGTEAFF. The CDR3 DNA is TGTGCCAGTACTACGACAGGGGGCACTGAAGCTTTCTTT. The rearrangement links TRBV19 to TRBJ1-1; 9 bases map to TRBD1. The CDR3 loop spans 13 amino acids. Germline trimming cut 7 bases from V and 4 bases from J; bases unmatched to any gene: 4. Germline CDR1 is LNHDA and CDR2 is SQIVND (reference sequence).

In its sample, this clonotype was seen a few times. The chain employs TRBV2 and TRBJ2-2; D possibly corresponds to TRBD1 (5 bases). This CDR3 is 14 amino acids long. Germline assignment: CDR1 SNHLY and CDR2 FYNNEI. With 1 base removed from V and 5 bases from J, the gap between germline ends came to 8 bases. CDR3 sequence reads: CASSEGGLTGELFF. CDR3 DNA: TGTGCCAGCAGTGAAGGGGGCTTAACCGGGGAGCTGTTTTTT.

V is TRBV6-1 and J is TRBJ2-7, with 7 nucleotides matching TRBD2. Trimming at V came to 0 bases and at J to 3 bases, leaving 11 bases not matched to a gene. The germline V gene has CDR1 MNHNS and CDR2 SASEGT. The CDR3 sequence is 17 residues long. The CDR3: CASSEALATGGYYEQYF. The CDR3 bases are TGTGCCAGCAGTGAAGCGCTTGCGACGGGGGGATACTACGAGCAGTACTTC.

V usage is TRBV29-1 and J usage is TRBJ1-4; 8 nucleotides match TRBD1. The CDR3 extends over 12 amino acids. The germline V gene encodes CDR1 SQVTM and CDR2 ANQGSEA. Unmatched junction bases numbered 3, after V lost 5 bases and J lost 7 bases. The CDR3: CSVIDRGEKLFF. CDR3 nucleotides: TGCAGCGTTATCGACAGGGGTGAAAAACTGTTTTTT.

The V and J genes are TRBV12-3 or TRBV12-4 and TRBJ2-6, with D tentatively TRBD1 (6 bases). The CDR3 loop spans 14 amino acids. The V end was cut by 3 bases, the J end by 4 bases, with 7 bases between. CDR3 DNA: TGTGCCAGCAGTTTTACAGGGGGGGCCAACGTCCTGACTTTC. Protein: CASSFTGGANVLTF.

Details on this clonotype: Compared with germline, one end of the junction differs, possibly owing to a read error. V usage is TRBV11-2 and J usage is TRBJ2-7; 9 bases align to TRBD2. Germline V gives CDR1 SGHAT, CDR2 FQNNGV. The CDR3 runs 18 residues. The CDR3 loop reads CAGSLVKALAGPIYEQYF. The CDR3 nucleotides are TGTGCCGGCAGCTTAGTCAAGGCCCTAGCGGGGCCCATTTACGAGCAGTACTTC.

This clonotype was picked up a small number of times. The chain combines TRBV12-3 or TRBV12-4 with TRBJ2-7, with D possibly being TRBD2 (7 bases). The CDR3 length is 14 residues. V dropped 4 bases and J dropped 1 base, with 11 bases sitting between them. CDR3: CASSYEGGSYEQYF. As DNA, the CDR3 is TGTGCCAGCAGTTATGAGGGGGGGTCCTACGAGCAGTACTTC.

The chain is built from TRBV4-2 and TRBJ2-4; D is uncertain. This CDR3 has 16 amino acids. Germline values: CDR1 LGHNA, CDR2 YNFKEQ. With 1 base removed from V and 0 bases from J, the gap between germline ends came to 10 bases. The CDR3 DNA sequence: TGTGCCAGCAGCCAAGTGGGTCAGCTAGCCAAAAACATTCAGTACTTC. It is translated as CASSQVGQLAKNIQYF.

This clonotype was recorded a few times. One end of the junction varies from germline; a read error may be responsible. The V call is TRBV12-3 or TRBV12-4, the J call TRBJ1-2; D uncertain. The CDR3 has 14 amino acids. CDR3 sequence reads: CASPGPLANHGYTF. For the CDR3, the DNA is TGTGCCAGCCCCGGTCCCTTAGCTAACCATGGCTACACCTTC.

This clonotype appeared a few times. The chain employs TRBV5-5 and TRBJ2-3; 10 nucleotides align to TRBD2. The CDR3 is 18 residues long. The J segment lost 4 bases and the V segment lost 0 bases, leaving 11 bases of the junction unmatched. Germline V gives CDR1 SGHKS, CDR2 YYEKEE (reference sequence). The DNA of the CDR3 is TGTGCCAGCAGCTTGGTCTCTAGCGGGAGTGGTGCGGCAGATACGCAGTATTTT. Residues: CASSLVSSGSGAADTQYF. The complete variable domain, with remaining parts taken from reference TRBV5-5 and TRBJ2-3, reads DAGVTQSPTHLIKTRGQQVTLRCSPISGHKSVSWYQQVLGQGPQFIFQYYEKEERGRGNFPDRFSARQFPNYSSELNVNALLLGDSALYLCASSLVSSGSGAADTQYFGPGTRLTVL.

At least ten counts were recorded for this clonotype. The genes are TRBV28 and TRBJ2-5; no firm D call. CDR3 size: 11 residues. Trimming stripped 7 bases from V and 4 bases from J, with 7 bases between. Per germline, CDR1 MDHEN and CDR2 SYDVKM. CDR3 nucleotides: TGTGCCAGCACCTCTTTAGAGACCCAGTACTTC. Protein sequence: CASTSLETQYF.

This clonotype was observed a handful of times. V gene TRBV28 combines with J gene TRBJ2-5; D gene ambiguous. This CDR3 spans 13 amino acids. Germline loops: CDR1 MDHEN, CDR2 SYDVKM. The V end lost 7 bases, the J end lost 1 base, and 10 bases lay between the germline ends. CDR3 protein: CASNRDVQETQYF. CDR3 DNA: TGTGCCAGCAATAGGGATGTCCAAGAGACCCAGTACTTC. Together with reference TRBV28 and TRBJ2-5, the CDR3 gives the full variable domain: DVKVTQSSRYLVKRTGEKVFLECVQDMDHENMFWYRQDPGLGLRLIYFSYDVKMKEKGDIPEGYSVSREKKERFSLILESASTNQTSMYLCASNRDVQETQYFGPGTRLLVL.

This clonotype turned up a few times. The chain couples TRBV6-2 or TRBV6-3 to TRBJ1-6; 7 bases line up with TRBD1. V lost 4 bases, J lost 10 bases, and 7 bases stayed unmatched. This CDR3 spans 14 amino acids. Germline V gene lookup returns CDR1 MNHEY and CDR2 SVGEGT. The CDR3, as DNA: TGTGCCAGCAGTTTCCGGACAGGCAACTCACCCCTCCACTTT. Translated, it gives CASSFRTGNSPLHF.

The V gene is TRBV11-2, the J gene TRBJ2-1; D is ambiguous. The closer fit of TRBJ2-7 to the DNA end suggests the J call may be wrong. Per the germline V gene, CDR1 is SGHAT and CDR2 is FQNNGV. The CDR3 spans 14 residues. CDR3 nucleotides: TGTGCCAGCAGCTTAAACATTGATGGCTACGAGCAGTACTTC. Translated: CASSLNIDGYEQYF.

The chain uses TRBV12-3 or TRBV12-4 and TRBJ1-1; 11 bases agree with TRBD1. Trimming removed 4 bases from V and 3 bases from J; junction bases left unmatched: 7. The CDR3 extends over 16 amino acids. CDR3 sequence: CASSSSGQGAHTEAFF. In DNA form, the CDR3 reads TGTGCCAGCAGTTCCTCAGGACAGGGGGCGCACACTGAAGCTTTCTTT.

This clonotype was seen a handful of times. The chain couples TRBV12-3 or TRBV12-4 to TRBJ2-1; perhaps TRBD2 as D (6 bases). The CDR3 is 12 amino acids. V dropped 8 bases and J dropped 3 bases, with 8 bases sitting between them. The CDR3 is CASLGLYNEQFF. The CDR3 coding sequence is TGTGCCAGCCTGGGACTCTACAATGAGCAGTTCTTC.

This sequence joins TRBV6-1 and TRBJ2-1; the match to TRBD2 covers 14 bases. The tail of the sequence fits TRBJ2-5 better, so the J call may be wrong. This CDR3 is built from 18 residues. The germline CDR1 and CDR2 sequences are MNHNS and SASEGT. CDR3 in amino acids: CASSRQMTSGGAGETQYF. The CDR3, as DNA: TGTGCCAGCAGCCGACAGATGACTAGCGGGGGGGCGGGGGAGACCCAGTACTTC.

About this clonotype: The CDR3 carries no conserved terminal phenylalanine or tryptophan, so it likely arises from a read error. This rearrangement joins TRBV4-2 to TRBJ1-4; 9 bases are a match to TRBD1. Germline CDR1 LGHNA, CDR2 YNFKEQ. The V gene end was trimmed by 5 bases and the J gene end by 7 bases; junction bases not matched to a gene: 8. CDR3 size: 15 residues. As DNA, the CDR3 is TGTGCCAGCAGCAACGGACAGGGGAAGGCTGAAAAACTGTTTCTT. It encodes CASSNGQGKAEKLFL.

The CDR3 bases are TGCAGTGCTAGAGGGTCTAGCGGGGGGGCCCAAGAGACCCAGTACTTC. This codes for CSARGSSGGAQETQYF. The genes are TRBV20-1 and TRBJ2-5; 12 bases are a match to TRBD2. Germline V gene sequence: CDR1 DFQATT, CDR2 SNEGSKA (reference sequence). This CDR3 region has 16 residues. With 1 base clipped from V and 1 base from J, the junction kept 4 bases outside the gene matches.

This clonotype was observed a few times. The V and J genes are TRBV19 and TRBJ1-5; tentative D call: TRBD1 (5 bases). Germline V lookup: CDR1 LNHDA, CDR2 SQIVND (reference sequence). V shed 7 bases and J shed 7 bases, with 14 bases lying between them. This CDR3 is 13 amino acids long. CDR3 nucleotide sequence: TGTGCCAGTACCGGGCAGGGAGCACAGCCCCAGCATTTT. It encodes CASTGQGAQPQHF.